The next 25 T cell receptor beta chains were all read from a single sample in a study of cytotoxic CD8 clonotypes in ibrutinib-treated CLL. Method: immunoSEQ multiplex PCR; TCRdb's copy keeps in-frame clones and lacks some. This table holds approximately 320,000 clones, roughly 70% found once. Sequencing used PBMCs, obtained after 36 months of ibrutinib treatment. These receptors were obtained from a human donor with chronic lymphocytic leukemia.

The V and J genes are TRBV29-1 and TRBJ2-2; 9 nucleotides agree with TRBD1. The V and J ends lost 5 bases and 7 bases, in that order; junction bases with no gene match: 14. The CDR3 covers 16 residues. In germline, CDR1 is SQVTM, CDR2 ANQGSEA. The DNA of the CDR3 is TGCAGCGTTCCCCGAACCGGGACAGGGTCAAACGGGGAGCTGTTTTTT. Translation gives CSVPRTGTGSNGELFF.

In its sample, this clone was seen once. The chain employs TRBV9 and TRBJ1-1; D is possibly TRBD1 (5 bases). This CDR3 is 17 amino acids long. The V gene lost 3 bases and the J gene lost 3 bases, with 21 bases spanning the gap. Germline V gene data show CDR1 as SGDLS and CDR2 as YYNGEE. CDR3 protein: CASSALHRGLGYTEAFF. The CDR3 region has the DNA TGTGCCAGCAGCGCCCTACACCGGGGGTTGGGGTACACTGAAGCTTTCTTT.

The genes are TRBV7-8 and TRBJ1-2; D is undetermined. V lost 1 base to trimming and J lost 7 bases, with 7 bases between them. Germline CDR1 reads SGHVS; CDR2 reads FQNEAQ. The CDR3 sequence is 12 residues long. CDR3 in DNA: TGTGCCAGCAGCTTAGGGTCCGGTGGCTACACCTTC. Translated, it gives CASSLGSGGYTF.

V is TRBV18 and J is TRBJ1-2; tentative D call: TRBD1 (5 bases). The CDR3 sequence is 15 residues long. With 4 bases removed from V and 0 bases from J, the gap between germline ends came to 12 bases. Germline CDR1 and CDR2: KGHSH and LQKENI. Written as DNA, the CDR3 is TGTGCCAGCTCACAGGGGACGTATTCTAACTATGGCTACACCTTC. Translation: CASSQGTYSNYGYTF.

This clone was counted a few times. The chain links TRBV6-5 to TRBJ1-1; 11 nucleotides match TRBD1. This CDR3 has 15 amino acids. Per the germline V gene, CDR1 is MNHEY and CDR2 is SVGAGI. The ends lost 0 bases at V and 4 bases at J; junction bases unmatched: 1. CDR3 in DNA: TGTGCCAGCAGTTACTCGGGGACAGGGGGCACTGAAGCTTTCTTT. Amino acid sequence: CASSYSGTGGTEAFF.

The table lists this clone with a count of one. The chain links TRBV5-8 to TRBJ2-7; TRBD1 aligns across 7 bases. CDR3 size: 13 residues. Germline CDR1 and CDR2: SGHTS and YDEGEE. J gave up 7 bases and V 2 bases, and 6 bases lay outside the gene matches. CDR3 in amino acids: CASSFGQAWEQYF. The CDR3 DNA is TGTGCCAGCAGCTTCGGACAGGCCTGGGAGCAGTACTTC.

This clone was seen a handful of times. The genes are TRBV6-6 and TRBJ1-5; 7 bases are a match to TRBD1. V shed 4 bases and J 6 bases; nucleotides not matched to a gene: 6. Germline CDR1 reads MNHNY; CDR2 reads SVGAGI (reference sequence). CDR3 length: 14 residues. CDR3 coding DNA: TGTGCCAGCAGTTTACAGGGGTCAGGTCAGCCCCAGCATTTT. Amino acids: CASSLQGSGQPQHF.

This clone has a single count. This chain links TRBV5-1 with TRBJ2-5; TRBD1 or TRBD2 may be the D gene (5 bases each). Trimming cost V 0 bases and J 1 base, with 10 bases left between them. This CDR3 has 15 amino acids. Germline CDR1 is SGHRS and CDR2 is YFSETQ. CDR3 region: CASSLEGRFQETQYF. The CDR3 bases are TGCGCCAGCAGCTTGGAGGGACGATTCCAAGAGACCCAGTACTTC.

This clone was observed a few times. The chain has TRBV11-2 and TRBJ2-7; TRBD1 agrees at 12 bases. In germline, CDR1 is SGHAT, CDR2 FQNNGV. Trimming at V came to 4 bases and at J to 5 bases, leaving 3 bases not matched to a gene. The CDR3 has 14 amino acids. The CDR3 here is CASSSWDRGHEQYF. In DNA form, the CDR3 reads TGTGCCAGCAGCTCTTGGGACAGGGGGCACGAGCAGTACTTC.

The chain uses TRBV15 and TRBJ1-6; D ambiguous. V was shortened by 4 bases and J by 9 bases, with 22 bases between the two germline ends. Germline V CDR1 and CDR2: LNHNV, YYDKDF (reference sequence). CDR3 length equals 17 residues. The CDR3 DNA follows: TGTGCCACCAGCATTGGCCCGGCTAGCCCAATTTTTTCACCCCTCCACTTT. Translation: CATSIGPASPIFSPLHF.

This chain connects TRBV2 to TRBJ1-6, with D possibly being TRBD1 (5 bases). Germline CDR1 is SNHLY and CDR2 is FYNNEI. V shed 5 bases and J shed 9 bases, with 14 bases lying between them. The CDR3 runs to 14 residues. CDR3 nucleotides: TGTGCCAGCAGTCCCCGGGGGGGTGGTTCACCCCTCCACTTT. The encoded protein is CASSPRGGGSPLHF.

This chain joins TRBV7-2 and TRBJ2-1, with D uncertain. V was shortened by 4 bases and J by 9 bases, with 7 bases between the two germline ends. Germline V gives CDR1 SGHTA, CDR2 FQGNSA. This CDR3 contains 11 residues. The CDR3 sequence: CASSSGIEQFF. The CDR3 DNA reads TGTGCCAGCAGCTCCGGTATTGAGCAGTTCTTC.

V usage is TRBV9 and J usage is TRBJ1-4; 8 nucleotides align to TRBD1. The CDR3 loop spans 14 amino acids. The germline V gene has CDR1 SGDLS and CDR2 YYNGEE. With V trimmed by 4 bases and J by 8 bases, 7 bases remained unmatched. The CDR3 bases are TGTGCCAGCAGCCCAGGACAGGGACAGGAAAAACTGTTTTTT. Translation gives CASSPGQGQEKLFF.

The rearrangement joins TRBV6-1 to TRBJ1-6, with 10 bases that match TRBD1. Germline trimming cut 4 bases from V and 8 bases from J; bases unmatched to any gene: 5. CDR3 size: 15 residues. Germline-derived CDR1 and CDR2 are MNHNS and SASEGT. The DNA of the CDR3 is TGTGCCAGCAGTGCCCGACAGGGGGCTTATTCACCCCTCCACTTT. Its translation is CASSARQGAYSPLHF.

This rearrangement joins TRBV5-5 to TRBJ2-1, with TRBD2 matching 11 bases. This CDR3 is 17 amino acids long. The J segment lost 9 bases and the V segment lost 6 bases, leaving 17 bases of the junction unmatched. Germline V gene data show CDR1 as SGHKS and CDR2 as YYEKEE (reference sequence). The chain's CDR3 is CASNFLLVAGGQGEQFF. The CDR3 DNA is TGTGCCAGCAACTTCCTCTTAGTAGCGGGAGGGCAGGGTGAGCAGTTCTTC.

The chain uses TRBV29-1 and TRBJ1-2; D may be TRBD1 (6 bases). Germline V gives CDR1 SQVTM, CDR2 ANQGSEA. The CDR3 consists of 10 residues. The V end lost 6 bases, the J end lost 6 bases, and 8 bases lay between the germline ends. The CDR3 bases are TGCAGCGTGCAGGGGAATGGCTACACCTTC. Its protein product is CSVQGNGYTF.

This clone appeared a single time. The chain employs TRBV7-9 and TRBJ2-6; no firm D call. The CDR3 is 15 amino acids. The ends were cut back, 0 bases at V and 0 bases at J, with 3 bases in the middle. Germline V CDR1 and CDR2: SEHNR, FQNEAQ (reference sequence). The CDR3 loop is CASSLAHSGANVLTF. As DNA, the CDR3 is TGTGCCAGCAGCTTAGCTCACTCTGGGGCCAACGTCCTGACTTTC.

This clone was recorded only once. The rearrangement uses TRBV7-2 and TRBJ2-7; D might be TRBD2 (5 bases). V shed 2 bases and J shed 1 base, with 12 bases lying between them. Germline CDR1 and CDR2: SGHTA and FQGNSA. The CDR3 has 15 residues. This CDR3 reads CASSLSPGTSYEQYF. DNA of the CDR3: TGTGCCAGCAGCTTATCCCCGGGAACTTCCTACGAGCAGTACTTC.

The V gene is TRBV5-1, the J gene TRBJ2-7; tentative D call: TRBD1 (6 bases). The V end was cut by 0 bases, the J end by 2 bases, with 12 bases between. The germline V gene encodes CDR1 SGHRS and CDR2 YFSETQ. The CDR3 has 15 amino acids. CDR3 nucleotides: TGCGCCAGCAGCTTGGATCAGGGGATCGCCTACGAGCAGTACTTC. Its protein product is CASSLDQGIAYEQYF.

Points on this clone: This sample includes further DNA sequences coding for the same CDR3. As DNA, the CDR3 is TGTGCCAGCAGTGGCGACTCGACGAACACCGGGGAGCTGTTTTTT. Its translation is CASSGDSTNTGELFF. The V gene is TRBV2, the J gene TRBJ2-2; D is uncertain. The CDR3 has 15 residues. V was cut by 4 bases and J by 0 bases, with 9 bases left in between. Germline loops: CDR1 SNHLY, CDR2 FYNNEI. The full variable domain, completed using reference TRBV2 and TRBJ2-2, is EPEVTQTPSHQVTQMGQEVILRCVPISNHLYFYWYRQILGQKVEFLVSFYNNEISEKSEIFDDQFSVERPDGSNFTLKIRSTKLEDSAMYFCASSGDSTNTGELFFGEGSRLTVL.

The V call is TRBV19, the J call TRBJ2-1; tentative D call: TRBD1 (5 bases). The CDR3 sequence is 13 residues long. Trimming took 6 bases from V and 5 from J, leaving 11 bases between them. Germline CDR1 is LNHDA and CDR2 is SQIVND (reference sequence). CDR3 nucleotides: TGTGCCAGTAGAGACAGCTGGCACAATGAGCAGTTCTTC. It codes for CASRDSWHNEQFF.

This sequence joins TRBV7-9 and TRBJ2-1, with D tentatively TRBD2 (6 bases). Germline CDR1 and CDR2: SEHNR and FQNEAQ (reference sequence). V lost 8 bases and J lost 10, with 15 bases in between. There are 12 residues in the CDR3. Here the CDR3 DNA reads TGTGCCAGCGCTGGAGGGCCTGAGGAGCAGTTCTTC. This encodes CASAGGPEEQFF.

The chain uses TRBV6-1 and TRBJ1-2, with D possibly being TRBD1 (6 bases). CDR3 length: 14 amino acids. Germline V gives CDR1 MNHNS, CDR2 SASEGT. V lost 7 bases to trimming and J lost 4 bases, with 16 bases between them. This chain's CDR3 is CASNFIRTAYGYTF. CDR3 DNA sequence: TGTGCCAGCAACTTTATCAGGACAGCCTATGGCTACACCTTC.

This clone came up once. The V gene is TRBV25-1, the J gene TRBJ2-1; D possibly corresponds to TRBD2 (6 bases). Deletions cut 3 bases from V and 8 bases from J, with 17 bases between. The CDR3 runs 15 residues. Germline CDR1 MGHDK, CDR2 SYGVNS. The CDR3 bases are TGTGCCAGCAGTGATTCTACTCTAGCGCGCGATGAGCAGTTCTTC. It codes for CASSDSTLARDEQFF.

This clone has a handful of counts. The chain couples TRBV9 to TRBJ2-7; tentatively, D is TRBD1 (5 bases). The V and J ends lost 0 bases and 5 bases respectively, with 12 bases between them. Germline CDR1 reads SGDLS; CDR2 reads YYNGEE. The CDR3 runs 14 residues. In DNA, the CDR3 is TGTGCCAGCAGCGTAGCAGGGCACAAAGACGAGCAGTACTTC. Translated, it gives CASSVAGHKDEQYF. Full variable domain (missing parts from reference TRBV9 and TRBJ2-7): DSGVTQTPKHLITATGQRVTLRCSPRSGDLSVYWYQQSLDQGLQFLIQYYNGEERAKGNILERFSAQQFPDLHSELNLSSLELGDSALYFCASSVAGHKDEQYFGPGTRLTVT.